This T cell receptor beta chain was identified during a study of blood T cell repertoires in COVID-19. The method was immunoSEQ multiplex PCR; TCRdb's version includes in-frame clones alone and lacks a portion of them. The sample consists of about 160,000 clones, around 82% of them appearing once. The germline V and J ends were trimmed by 0 bases and 4 bases, with 4 bases remaining between them. Germline loops: CDR1 SGHAT, CDR2 FQNNGV. This CDR3 is built from 12 residues. This clone was seen a few times. Sequenced input: peripheral blood. The sequence came from a middle-aged woman with COVID-19, enrolled during active disease. This chain joins TRBV11-2 and TRBJ2-7; D unclear. The DNA for the CDR3 is TGTGCCAGCAGCTTAGATCGGTACGAGCAGTACTTC. Translated, it gives CASSLDRYEQYF.